These T cell receptor beta chains were read from a single sample in a study of blood T cell repertoires in COVID-19. The data were produced by immunoSEQ multiplex PCR, yet TCRdb's version contains in-frame clones alone and is incomplete. The sample carries fewer than 400,000 clones, approximately 82% recorded once. Material for sequencing was peripheral blood. The receptors stem from a young man with active or convalescent COVID-19. Each CDR3 is given with its conserved first and last residue. The D gene is left open where the match is weak. The size field is filled for only some rows; it gives once, few, many or a size class.

J gene | V gene | clone size | D gene | CDR3 protein | CDR3 DNA
TRBJ2-7 | TRBV28 | NA | NA | CASSLGGGTEPTGSYEQYF | TGTGCCAGCAGCCTAGGGGGTGGGACGGAACCTACCGGCTCCTACGAGCAGTACTTC
TRBJ2-1 | TRBV5-4 | NA | NA | CASSQDLYNEQFF | TGTGCCAGCAGCCAGGACTTGTACAATGAGCAGTTCTTC
TRBJ2-5 | TRBV4-2 | NA | TRBD2 | CASSQESSGQETQYF | TGTGCCAGCAGCCAAGAGTCTAGCGGGCAAGAGACCCAGTACTTC
TRBJ2-7 | TRBV12-5 | NA | TRBD2 | CASGLVWGGTYEQYF | TGTGCTAGTGGTTTGGTATGGGGGGGTACCTACGAGCAGTACTTC
TRBJ2-1 | TRBV7-2 | NA | TRBD1 | CASSYSRGREQFF | TGTGCCAGCAGCTATTCCAGGGGGCGTGAGCAGTTCTTC
TRBJ2-1 | TRBV9 | NA | TRBD2 | CASSVAGSGRINEQFF | TGTGCCAGCAGCGTAGCTGGTAGCGGGAGAATCAATGAGCAGTTCTTC
TRBJ2-2 | TRBV5-4 | many | TRBD1 | CASSLFGGQVNTGELFF | TGTGCCAGCAGCTTGTTTGGAGGACAGGTGAACACCGGGGAGCTGTTTTTT
TRBJ2-1 | TRBV6-5 | NA | NA | CAALRGGSSEQFF | TGTGCCGCCCTTAGAGGAGGAAGTAGTGAGCAGTTCTTC
TRBJ2-5 | TRBV19 | NA | NA | CASSLSGVGETQYF | TGTGCCAGTAGTCTTTCGGGGGTCGGGGAGACCCAGTACTTC
TRBJ1-5 | TRBV19 | NA | TRBD1 | CASQRQGVNQPQHF | TGTGCCAGTCAACGACAGGGCGTGAATCAGCCCCAGCATTTT
TRBJ2-7 | TRBV19 | NA | NA | CASSIGGGGTYEQYF | TGTGCCAGTAGTATCGGTGGTGGAGGCACCTACGAGCAGTACTTC
TRBJ1-1 | TRBV5-1 | NA | TRBD1 | CASSPRGDMNTEAFF | TGCGCCAGCAGCCCCAGGGGGGATATGAACACTGAAGCTTTCTTT
TRBJ2-5 | TRBV30 | NA | TRBD2 | CAWGSGGSGTQYF | TGTGCCTGGGGGAGTGGCGGGAGTGGGACCCAGTACTTC
TRBJ2-7 | TRBV15 | once | NA | CATTIDRSSSYEQYF | TGTGCCACCACAATTGACAGGTCGAGCTCCTACGAGCAGTACTTC
TRBJ2-7 | TRBV19 | NA | TRBD2 | CASSARPSSGRPHEQYF | TGTGCCAGTAGTGCCCGCCCCTCTAGCGGGAGGCCCCACGAGCAGTACTTC
TRBJ1-6 | TRBV5-1 | few | NA | CASSLGVGIGDSPLHF | TGCGCCAGCAGCTTGGGAGTGGGTATAGGGGATTCACCCCTCCACTTT
TRBJ1-3 | TRBV30 | once | TRBD1 | CAWRGTGTGPGNTIYF | TGTGCCTGGAGGGGGACAGGGACCGGCCCTGGAAACACCATATATTTT
TRBJ2-7 | TRBV28 | once | NA | CASLKPDSLPYEQYF | TGTGCCAGCCTAAAACCGGACAGTCTCCCCTACGAGCAGTACTTC
TRBJ2-7 | TRBV28 | NA | NA | CASSPTGGLGEQYF | TGTGCCAGCAGCCCTACCGGCGGCCTCGGCGAGCAGTACTTC
TRBJ2-7 | TRBV27 | NA | NA | CASSWLAGSYEQYF | TGTGCCAGCAGTTGGTTGGCGGGTTCCTACGAGCAGTACTTC
TRBJ1-6 | TRBV25-1 | NA | NA | CASSDRALLDSPLHF | TGTGCCAGCAGTGACAGGGCGCTCTTAGATTCACCCCTCCACTTT
TRBJ2-5 | TRBV7-3 | NA | NA | CASSFSTVETQYF | TGTGCCAGCAGCTTCAGTACAGTAGAGACCCAGTACTTC
TRBJ2-3 | TRBV7-2 | NA | TRBD2 | CASSPQSGRTDTQYF | TGTGCCAGCAGCCCCCAAAGCGGGAGAACAGATACGCAGTATTTT
TRBJ1-4 | TRBV7-9 | NA | TRBD1 | CASSPTGEGEKLFF | TGTGCCAGCAGCCCGACAGGGGAAGGAGAAAAACTGTTTTTT
TRBJ1-6 | TRBV30 | NA | TRBD1 | CAWSLSDRVNSPLHF | TGTGCCTGGAGTTTATCGGACAGGGTTAATTCACCCCTCCACTTT
TRBJ1-2 | TRBV19 | NA | TRBD1 | CASSIRGQEPNYGYTF | TGTGCCAGTAGTATTCGGGGACAGGAGCCTAACTATGGCTACACCTTC
TRBJ2-3 | TRBV28 | NA | TRBD2 | CASSDIAGGWTDTQYF | TGTGCCAGCAGTGACATAGCGGGAGGCTGGACAGATACGCAGTATTTT
TRBJ2-6 | TRBV2 | NA | TRBD1 | CASISDRAGANVLTF | TGTGCCAGCATATCGGACAGGGCTGGGGCCAACGTCCTGACTTTC
TRBJ1-5 | TRBV28 | few | NA | CASSPRGRGIGQPQHF | TGTGCCAGCAGCCCGCGGGGGAGGGGAATTGGGCAGCCCCAGCATTTT
TRBJ2-3 | TRBV6-2/TRBV6-3 | NA | TRBD1 | CASSTDRQGRTDTQYF | TGTGCCAGCAGTACCGATCGACAGGGGAGGACAGATACGCAGTATTTT
TRBJ2-2 | TRBV7-2 | NA | NA | CASSLVWPATGTGELFF | TGTGCCAGCAGCTTAGTCTGGCCAGCCACGGGCACCGGGGAGCTGTTTTTT
TRBJ1-2 | TRBV7-2 | few | TRBD1 | CASSLRTGDYTF | TGTGCCAGCAGCCTAAGGACAGGGGACTACACCTTC
TRBJ2-1 | TRBV9 | NA | NA | CASSPNGGRVGNEQFF | TGTGCCAGCAGCCCAAACGGCGGCAGGGTGGGCAATGAGCAGTTCTTC